The rows below give T cell receptor beta chains drawn from one sample of a study of molecular identifiers for immune sequencing clone quantification. TCRdb reanalysed the PCR reads using MiXCR and keeps one entry per CDR3 protein. The data show 7,500 to 10,000 distinct CDR3 sequences, approximately 15% seen once. Input material: naive CD8+ T cells from blood, with Jurkat cell RNA spiked in. The receptors were gathered from a human donor in good health. Some libraries in this study had Jurkat cell RNA spiked in. The CDR3 runs from the conserved cysteine through the conserved F or W. The D gene is left open where the match is weak. Clone sizes are given selectively: once, few, many, or a class where the clone is expanded.

D gene,clone size,CDR3 length,V gene,J gene,CDR3 DNA,CDR3 protein
NA,many,14,TRBV19,TRBJ1-2,TGTGCCAGTAACTCCGGGACGTCTAACTATGGCTACACCTTC,CASNSGTSNYGYTF
NA,medium-sized,13,TRBV5-1,TRBJ2-3,TGCGCCAGCAGCTTACAGAGCACAGATACGCAGTATTTT,CASSLQSTDTQYF
NA,NA,13,TRBV7-9,TRBJ2-5,TGTGCCAGCAGCTTACCCCCCCAAGAGACCCAGTACTTC,CASSLPPQETQYF
NA,many,13,TRBV7-6,TRBJ2-1,TGTGCCAGCAGCTTAGCGATAGTAAATGAGCAGTTCTTC,CASSLAIVNEQFF
NA,medium-sized,15,TRBV4-3,TRBJ1-2,TGCGCCAGCAGCCAAGAATTCGCGGGGCGCGGAGGCTACACCTTC,CASSQEFAGRGGYTF
NA,NA,17,TRBV4-3,TRBJ2-1,TGCGCCAGCAGCCAGTCCCTTGGTTTCGGGACGGGGAATGAGCAGTTCTTC,CASSQSLGFGTGNEQFF
NA,NA,15,TRBV27,TRBJ1-3,TGTGCCAGCAGTTTCGACAGTAGCTCTGGAAACACCATATATTTT,CASSFDSSSGNTIYF
NA,many,14,TRBV7-2,TRBJ2-7,TGTGCCAGCAGCCTAATTATGGGTCACCACGAGCAGTACTTC,CASSLIMGHHEQYF
TRBD1,medium-sized,16,TRBV6-5,TRBJ1-2,TGTGCCAGCAGTAACCTAGGGACAGCTTTTTACTATGGCTACACCTTC,CASSNLGTAFYYGYTF
TRBD1,NA,16,TRBV3-1,TRBJ2-7,TGTACCAGCAGCTACACCGGGACAGGATCCTCCTACGAGCAGTACTTC,CTSSYTGTGSSYEQYF
TRBD2,once,17,TRBV20-1,TRBJ2-3,TGCAGTGCTAGATCCTACGGCGCTAGCGGAGGGCCTGATACGCAGTATTTT,CSARSYGASGGPDTQYF
NA,medium-sized,15,TRBV11-2,TRBJ2-3,TGTGCCAGCAGCCTTGTAGGGGCCGGCACAGATACGCAGTATTTT,CASSLVGAGTDTQYF
NA,medium-sized,19,TRBV5-1,TRBJ1-5,TGCGCCAGCAGCCTCGATTTTGTATACCGGGCCCCAAGCAATCAGCCCCAGCATTTT,CASSLDFVYRAPSNQPQHF
TRBD2,medium-sized,12,TRBV5-4,TRBJ2-1,TGTGCCAGCAGCTCGATAGCGGGTGAGCAGTTCTTC,CASSSIAGEQFF
TRBD2,medium-sized,17,TRBV9,TRBJ2-3,TGTGCCAGCAGCGTAGGTCCGACTAGCGGGTACACAGATACGCAGTATTTT,CASSVGPTSGYTDTQYF
NA,many,14,TRBV19,TRBJ2-7,TGTGCCAGTAGTTTCGGGGTCGGGACCTACGAGCAGTACTTC,CASSFGVGTYEQYF
NA,medium-sized,14,TRBV7-9,TRBJ2-7,TGTGCCAGCAGCTCTTGGACGGGCCCCTACGAGCAGTACTTC,CASSSWTGPYEQYF
TRBD2,many,16,TRBV7-6,TRBJ2-3,TGTGCCAGCAGCTTAGCTAGCGGGAGGGCGGCGGATACGCAGTATTTT,CASSLASGRAADTQYF
NA,many,11,TRBV29-1,TRBJ2-7,TGCAGCGTTGTTCAGGGCTACGAGCAGTACTTC,CSVVQGYEQYF
NA,NA,16,TRBV4-3,TRBJ1-1,TGCGCCAGCAGCCAAGATTATGGGGGAGTTAACACTGAAGCTTTCTTT,CASSQDYGGVNTEAFF
NA,many,11,TRBV20-1,TRBJ2-1,TGCAGTGCCCCTAAGATGAATGAGCAGTTCTTC,CSAPKMNEQFF
TRBD1,many,14,TRBV6-1,TRBJ2-7,TGTGCCAGCAGTCGTGGACAGGCCCCCTACGAGCAGTACTTC,CASSRGQAPYEQYF
NA,medium-sized,12,TRBV18,TRBJ2-1,TGTGCCAGCTCGGACCTAGCCGATGAGCAGTTCTTC,CASSDLADEQFF
NA,many,14,TRBV20-1,TRBJ2-1,TGCAGTGCCCGCCCCGGGACCCCCGACAATGAGCAGTTCTTC,CSARPGTPDNEQFF
TRBD2,many,15,TRBV19,TRBJ2-1,TGTGCCAGTACCACGACTAGCGGGGGTCGGGATGAGCAGTTCTTC,CASTTTSGGRDEQFF
TRBD2,medium-sized,17,TRBV7-9,TRBJ2-3,TGTGCCAGCAGCCTGGTTGGTAGCGGGGGGATTGCAGATACGCAGTATTTT,CASSLVGSGGIADTQYF
NA,medium-sized,14,TRBV29-1,TRBJ1-1,TGCAGCGTTGCCGGGACAACCGTCAACACTGAAGCTTTCTTT,CSVAGTTVNTEAFF
NA,many,13,TRBV7-3,TRBJ2-4,TGTGCCAGCAGCTTAGGGCTTCGGGGCATTCAGTACTTC,CASSLGLRGIQYF
NA,few,18,TRBV6-2/TRBV6-3,TRBJ2-1,TGTGCCAGCAGTTACCCTTTAATGACAGTACCAACCTACAATGAGCAGTTCTTC,CASSYPLMTVPTYNEQFF
NA,many,13,TRBV5-6,TRBJ1-1,TGTGCCAGCAGCCCGACTTGGAACACTGAAGCTTTCTTT,CASSPTWNTEAFF
NA,medium-sized,14,TRBV28,TRBJ2-3,TGTGCCAGCAGTTTAAGGGCCGCCCCAGATACGCAGTATTTT,CASSLRAAPDTQYF
NA,NA,15,TRBV6-5,TRBJ2-2,TGTGCCAGCAGTTACTCGACAGGAGTTACCGGGGAGCTGTTTTTT,CASSYSTGVTGELFF
NA,many,12,TRBV4-3,TRBJ2-1,TGCGCCAGCAGCCAAGATGGAAAAGAGCAGTTCTTC,CASSQDGKEQFF
TRBD2,many,19,TRBV5-1,TRBJ2-4,TGCGCCAGCAGCTTGGATTCCGCGGCGGGAGGGCGGCGGTTAAACATTCAGTACTTC,CASSLDSAAGGRRLNIQYF
TRBD1,many,15,TRBV20-1,TRBJ2-7,TGCAGTGCCGACCGTTCCGGACAGGGGGCGGACGAGCGGTACTTC,CSADRSGQGADERYF
TRBD2,many,15,TRBV5-8,TRBJ2-3,TGTGCCAGCAGCCGAGCTAGCGGGAGGCAAGATACGCAGTATTTT,CASSRASGRQDTQYF
NA,medium-sized,14,TRBV20-1,TRBJ2-4,TGCAGTGCTAGCACGACATCAACCAAAAACATTCAGTACTTC,CSASTTSTKNIQYF
NA,medium-sized,15,TRBV12-3/TRBV12-4,TRBJ1-6,TGTGCCAGCAGTTTTGGGAGCTCCTATAATTCACCCCTCCACTTT,CASSFGSSYNSPLHF
TRBD1,medium-sized,17,TRBV2,TRBJ2-3,TGTGCCAACACCGGATTCCCGGGACAGGGGGTTATAGATACGCAGTATTTT,CANTGFPGQGVIDTQYF
NA,many,12,TRBV12-3/TRBV12-4,TRBJ1-5,TGTGCCAGCGTGCTTGGCAATCAGCCCCAGCATTTT,CASVLGNQPQHF
TRBD1,medium-sized,14,TRBV6-1,TRBJ1-3,TGTGCCAGCGGAGACAGGGCCTCTGGAAACACCATATATTTT,CASGDRASGNTIYF
NA,many,15,TRBV7-6,TRBJ2-6,TGTGCCAGCAGCTCGACATCGTCCGGGGCCAACGTCCTGACTTTC,CASSSTSSGANVLTF
TRBD2,many,16,TRBV9,TRBJ2-3,TGTGCCAGCAGCTCTCGGACTAGCGGGGTCCCAGATACGCAGTATTTT,CASSSRTSGVPDTQYF
NA,medium-sized,16,TRBV5-6,TRBJ2-3,TGTGCCAGCAGCTTGGATCTACAGGGTTACACAGATACGCAGTATTTT,CASSLDLQGYTDTQYF